The 27 T cell receptor beta chains below come from one sample, sequenced in a study of identical twins. TCRdb reanalysed the 5' RACE reads using MiXCR and keeps one entry per CDR3 protein. Among approximately 490,000 distinct CDR3 sequences listed, more than 20% were seen once. This sample was also put to use in a study of yellow fever vaccine responses in identical twins.

The sequenced sample was CD4+ T cells sorted from blood. These receptor sequences come from a woman aged 18-35 years in good health.

The chain recombines TRBV5-1 with TRBJ2-6, with D unclear. The germline V gene has CDR1 SGHRS and CDR2 YFSETQ. Trimming pared 4 bases from V and 2 bases from J, leaving 7 bases between. The length of the CDR3 is 14 residues. The CDR3 loop reads CASSETTGANVLTF. CDR3 sequence (DNA): TGCGCCAGCAGCGAGACAACTGGGGCCAACGTCCTGACTTTC.

The gene calls are TRBV5-1 and TRBJ2-5; D gene uncertain. This CDR3 has 15 residues. The V and J ends lost 3 bases and 5 bases respectively, with 17 bases between them. Per germline, CDR1 SGHRS and CDR2 YFSETQ. CDR3 DNA sequence: TGCGCCAGCAGCTCGATGGGTCCGGGTCCCGAGACCCAGTACTTC. It translates to CASSSMGPGPETQYF.

This clonotype was detected ten times or more. The chain has TRBV12-3 or TRBV12-4 and TRBJ2-3; maybe TRBD1 (5 bases). The CDR3 has 15 residues. The V and J ends lost 2 bases and 0 bases respectively, with 9 bases between them. The chain's CDR3 is CASSLRTPSTDTQYF. CDR3 nucleotides: TGTGCCAGCAGTTTAAGGACACCTAGCACAGATACGCAGTATTTT.

The chain uses TRBV10-3 and TRBJ1-6; TRBD1 is a possible D gene (5 bases). The V end was cut by 7 bases, the J end by 7 bases, with 11 bases between. CDR1 and CDR2 from the germline V gene are ENHRY and SYGVKD. This CDR3 contains 13 residues. CDR3 sequence: CAITNGGNSPLHF. CDR3 DNA: TGTGCCATCACAAACGGGGGAAATTCACCCCTCCACTTT.

J is TRBJ2-5 and V is TRBV20-1; the match to TRBD2 covers 8 bases. The CDR3 length is 12 residues. CDR1 is DFQATT and CDR2 is SNEGSKA in the germline V gene (reference sequence). The V and J ends lost 5 bases and 4 bases, in that order; junction bases with no gene match: 3. This CDR3 reads CSAPSGGETQYF. For the CDR3, the DNA is TGCAGTGCTCCCAGCGGGGGAGAGACCCAGTACTTC.

This clonotype was counted between two and nine times. CDR3: CASSKDRVGEQYV. The DNA for the CDR3 is TGTGCCAGCTCAAAAGACAGGGTTGGAGAGCAGTACGTC. The chain joins TRBV18 to TRBJ2-7, with 7 bases aligning to TRBD1. This CDR3 is 13 amino acids long. The V gene's germline CDR1 is KGHSH and CDR2 LQKENI. V gave up 5 bases and J gave up 7 bases; unmatched junction bases: 8.

The rearrangement joins TRBV12-3 or TRBV12-4 to TRBJ2-1; 8 bases agree with TRBD2. The V gene end was trimmed by 2 bases and the J gene end by 2 bases; junction bases not matched to a gene: 14. The CDR3 spans 19 residues. DNA of the CDR3: TGTGCCAGCAGTTTATTTGCTAGCGGGCCGCCTGTCCCCTACAATGAGCAGTTCTTC. This sequence encodes CASSLFASGPPVPYNEQFF.

The chain is built from TRBV19 and TRBJ1-2; D is possibly TRBD1 (6 bases). Germline assignment: CDR1 LNHDA and CDR2 SQIVND (reference sequence). CDR3 length equals 15 residues. V gave up 7 bases and J gave up 1 base, with 16 bases separating them. The CDR3 sequence is CASTQGHAFNYGYTF. CDR3 DNA: TGTGCCAGTACTCAGGGACACGCGTTTAACTATGGCTACACCTTC.

Only a few counts were recorded for this clonotype. The rearrangement uses TRBV21-1 and TRBJ1-5; TRBD1 is the table's D call and was not checked against the DNA. TRBV21-1 is termed a pseudogene. The CDR3 is made up of 17 amino acids. The CDR3 region is CASSNEGRGEGDQPQHF. The CDR3 DNA is TGTGCCAGCAGCAATGAGGGAAGAGGGGAAGGCGATCAGCCCCAGCATTTT.

This chain connects TRBV4-1 to TRBJ2-1, with unresolved D. V lost 7 bases, J lost 2 bases, and 15 bases lay in between. Per germline, CDR1 MGHRA and CDR2 YSYEKL. CDR3 length: 15 residues. CDR3 nucleotides: TGCGCCAGCACCTCGGGCGCTGGGCCCTACAATGAGCAGTTCTTC. Translation gives CASTSGAGPYNEQFF.

The chain carries TRBV20-1 and TRBJ2-1; D call uncertain. V was cut by 1 base and J by 8 bases, with 15 bases left in between. Germline values: CDR1 DFQATT, CDR2 SNEGSKA (reference sequence). The CDR3 extends over 14 amino acids. CDR3 loop: CSARVGSGSDEQFF. DNA of the CDR3: TGCAGTGCTAGAGTGGGCTCCGGAAGCGATGAGCAGTTCTTC.

CDR3 nucleotides: TGCAGTGCCTCACCAAGTTACGAGCAGTACGTC. Encoded protein: CSASPSYEQYV. The chain uses TRBV20-1 and TRBJ2-7; D is ambiguous. Trimming removed 6 bases at V and 4 bases at J, with 10 bases between. The CDR3 is made up of 11 amino acids. CDR1 is DFQATT and CDR2 is SNEGSKA in the germline V gene (reference sequence).

V gene TRBV28 combines with J gene TRBJ1-5; D is perhaps TRBD1 (5 bases). The CDR3 runs to 15 residues. Looked up from germline, CDR1 is MDHEN and CDR2 is SYDVKM. The V gene lost 5 bases and the J gene lost 0 bases, with 11 bases spanning the gap. The CDR3, as DNA: TGTGCCAGCAGTCCCGACAGAATTAGCAATCAGCCCCAGCATTTT. The encoded protein is CASSPDRISNQPQHF.

The sample holds a few counts of this clonotype. The V gene is TRBV20-1, the J gene TRBJ2-2; D is possibly TRBD2 (6 bases). Per germline, CDR1 DFQATT and CDR2 SNEGSKA (reference sequence). There are 14 residues in the CDR3. The germline V and J ends were trimmed by 4 bases and 2 bases, with 11 bases remaining between them. CDR3 amino acids: CSAKRTTNTGELFF. The DNA for the CDR3 is TGCAGTGCTAAAAGGACTACCAACACCGGGGAGCTGTTTTTT.

This clonotype was detected a few times. The chain carries TRBV6-5 and TRBJ2-3; D not resolved. Germline CDR1 reads MNHEY; CDR2 reads SVGAGI. Deletions cut 0 bases from V and 4 bases from J, with 8 bases between. The CDR3 extends over 14 amino acids. CDR3 coding DNA: TGTGCCAGCAGTTACTCGAAGGGATCAGATACGCAGTATTTT. It is translated as CASSYSKGSDTQYF.

The chain joins TRBV12-3 or TRBV12-4 to TRBJ1-6, with D uncertain. The V end lost 1 base, the J end lost 7 bases, and 11 bases lay between the germline ends. The CDR3 is 15 amino acids. CDR3 sequence reads: CASSLGAAINSPLHF. The CDR3 nucleotides read TGTGCCAGCAGTTTAGGGGCCGCGATAAATTCACCCCTCCACTTT.

This clonotype occurred a few times. CDR3 DNA sequence: TGCAGTGCTAGAAGGCCGGGACTACTAAACAATGAGCAGTTCTTC. Its translation is CSARRPGLLNNEQFF. The J gene is TRBJ2-1, the V gene TRBV20-1; 7 bases agree with TRBD2. Trimming at V came to 2 bases and at J to 5 bases, leaving 9 bases not matched to a gene. The CDR3 runs 15 residues. Looked up from germline, CDR1 is DFQATT and CDR2 is SNEGSKA (reference sequence).

This clonotype was observed a handful of times. The V and J genes are TRBV7-8 and TRBJ2-5; perhaps TRBD2 as D (5 bases). V was cut by 7 bases and J by 5 bases, with 20 bases left in between. Germline V gives CDR1 SGHVS, CDR2 FQNEAQ. CDR3 length: 15 residues. CDR3 in amino acids: CASTPRRTAGETQYF. The CDR3 DNA reads as TGTGCCAGCACCCCTAGGCGGACTGCTGGGGAGACCCAGTACTTC.

This clonotype was detected a few times. This chain connects TRBV20-1 to TRBJ2-1; TRBD2 matches at 10 bases. Germline V gene sequence: CDR1 DFQATT, CDR2 SNEGSKA (reference sequence). The CDR3 spans 17 residues. With 0 bases clipped from V and 8 bases from J, the junction kept 13 bases outside the gene matches. This CDR3 is CSARDRASGSSVDEQFF. The CDR3 DNA sequence: TGCAGTGCTAGAGATCGGGCTAGCGGGAGCAGCGTGGATGAGCAGTTCTTC.

The chain employs TRBV24-1 and TRBJ2-1; TRBD1 matches at 9 bases. The length of the CDR3 is 16 residues. Germline CDR1 is KGHDR and CDR2 is SFDVKD. The V gene end was trimmed by 4 bases and the J gene end by 7 bases; junction bases not matched to a gene: 10. The CDR3 DNA reads TGTGCCACCAGTGAGGCCGGGACAGGGAAAGAAAATGAGCAGTTCTTC. Translated, it gives CATSEAGTGKENEQFF.

The chain joins TRBV20-1 to TRBJ2-1, with 9 nucleotides matching TRBD2. This CDR3 region has 13 residues. The V segment lost 5 bases and the J segment 5 bases; nucleotides outside the gene matches: 4. Germline V lookup: CDR1 DFQATT, CDR2 SNEGSKA (reference sequence). The CDR3 DNA reads TGCAGTGCTGAGCGACTAGCGGACAATGAGCAGTTCTTC. As protein: CSAERLADNEQFF.

The chain is built from TRBV3-1 and TRBJ2-7; D is undetermined. The CDR3 consists of 13 residues. Trimming removed 3 bases at V and 6 bases at J, with 12 bases between. Germline V gene data show CDR1 as LGHDT and CDR2 as YNNKEL (reference sequence). CDR3 loop: CASSHSDIGEQYV. For the CDR3, the DNA is TGTGCCAGCAGCCATTCTGACATCGGCGAGCAGTACGTC.

This clonotype occurred a few times. The V call is TRBV12-3 or TRBV12-4, the J call TRBJ2-1; D may match TRBD1 or TRBD2 (6 bases each). The V gene lost 2 bases and the J gene lost 8 bases, with 19 bases spanning the gap. The CDR3 has 16 residues. The CDR3 loop is CASSLFAGTSRYEQFF. CDR3 coding DNA: TGTGCCAGCAGTTTATTTGCGGGGACAAGTAGATATGAGCAGTTCTTC.

V and J are TRBV6-1 and TRBJ2-5, with 7 bases fitting TRBD1. V lost 6 bases to trimming and J lost 7 bases; unmatched junction nucleotides: 8. The CDR3 length is 13 residues. Germline CDR1 MNHNS, CDR2 SASEGT. CDR3 region: CASSPDRQATQYF. The CDR3 DNA reads as TGTGCCAGCAGCCCGGACAGGCAGGCGACCCAGTACTTC.

This clonotype was seen more than once but under ten times. The chain combines TRBV18 with TRBJ2-7; D is undetermined. The CDR3 sequence is 14 residues long. CDR1 is KGHSH and CDR2 is LQKENI in the germline V gene. V was clipped by 3 bases and J by 0 bases, with 9 bases between them. The CDR3 bases are TGTGCCAGCTCACCCGGAAGCCACTCCTACGAGCAGTACTTC. It yields the protein CASSPGSHSYEQYF.

In its sample, this clonotype was seen a few times. The chain carries TRBV5-1 and TRBJ2-1; 14 positions agree with TRBD2. Trimming cost V 0 bases and J 7 bases; bases outside gene matches: 3. The CDR3 runs to 16 residues. Germline assignment: CDR1 SGHRS and CDR2 YFSETQ. The CDR3 here is CASSLGRTSGRNEQFF. The CDR3 region has the DNA TGCGCCAGCAGCTTGGGTCGGACTAGCGGGAGGAATGAGCAGTTCTTC.

This clonotype was detected once. The chain has TRBV7-2 and TRBJ2-1; 10 bases align to TRBD2. CDR3 length: 17 amino acids. J was trimmed by 7 bases and V by 3 bases; bases with no gene match: 12. Germline CDR1 is SGHTA and CDR2 is FQGNSA. Written as DNA, the CDR3 is TGTGCCAGCAGCTTTTTCTTTGAGCGGGGGGGCCGGAATGAGCAGTTCTTC. It codes for CASSFFFERGGRNEQFF.